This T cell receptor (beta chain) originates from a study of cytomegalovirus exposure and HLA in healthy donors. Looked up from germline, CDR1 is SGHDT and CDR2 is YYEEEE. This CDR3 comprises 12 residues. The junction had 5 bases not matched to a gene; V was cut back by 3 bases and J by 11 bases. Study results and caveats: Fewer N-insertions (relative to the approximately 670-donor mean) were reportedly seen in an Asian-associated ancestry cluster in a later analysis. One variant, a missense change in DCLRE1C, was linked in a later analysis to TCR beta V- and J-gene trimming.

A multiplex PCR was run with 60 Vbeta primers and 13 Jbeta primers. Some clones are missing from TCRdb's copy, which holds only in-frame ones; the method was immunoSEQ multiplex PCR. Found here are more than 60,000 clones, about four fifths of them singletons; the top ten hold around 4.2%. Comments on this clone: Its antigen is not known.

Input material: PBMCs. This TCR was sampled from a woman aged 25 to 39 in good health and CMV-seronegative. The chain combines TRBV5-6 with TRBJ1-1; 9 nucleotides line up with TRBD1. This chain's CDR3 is CASSSGQGRAFF. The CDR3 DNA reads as TGTGCCAGCAGCTCGGGACAGGGTAGGGCTTTCTTT.